The clone carrying this T cell receptor beta chain showed up many times. This sample stems from a study of CD8+CD57+ T cells in acquired aplastic anemia. The use of genomic DNA as template underpinned the TCR beta VDJ and CDR3 profiling. One entry per CDR3 protein, called by TCRdb with MiXCR from the reads. The data contain a few hundred thousand distinct CDR3 sequences, more than 25% of them seen just once; the ten biggest clones take up less than 0.85%. J lost 6 bases, V lost 2 bases, and 9 bases had no gene match. The germline V gene encodes CDR1 DFQATT and CDR2 SNEGSKA (reference sequence). This CDR3 is built from 15 residues. Previously, flow cytometry had revealed CD8+CD57+ cell expansion in the patients chosen for sequencing.

The TCR comes from a human donor with aplastic anemia. Sequenced input: sorted CD4+, CD8+, or CD8+CD57+ T cells (not recorded which) from PBMCs. This chain uses TRBV20-1 with TRBJ2-7, with 11 bases that match TRBD1. CDR3 residues: CSARNPGQGGVEQYF. CDR3 nucleotides: TGCAGTGCTAGAAACCCGGGACAGGGGGGCGTCGAGCAGTACTTC.